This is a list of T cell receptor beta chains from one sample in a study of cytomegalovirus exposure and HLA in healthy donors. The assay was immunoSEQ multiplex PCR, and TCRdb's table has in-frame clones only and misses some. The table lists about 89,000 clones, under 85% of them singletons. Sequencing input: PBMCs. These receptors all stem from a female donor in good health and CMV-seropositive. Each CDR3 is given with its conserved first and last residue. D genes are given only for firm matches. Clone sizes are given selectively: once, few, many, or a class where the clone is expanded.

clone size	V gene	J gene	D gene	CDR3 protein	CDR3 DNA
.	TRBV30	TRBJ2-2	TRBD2	CAWSGRLAGNTGELFF	TGTGCCTGGAGTGGACGACTAGCGGGGAACACCGGGGAGCTGTTTTTT
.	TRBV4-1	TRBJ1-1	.	CASSQGLRDDTEAFF	TGCGCCAGCAGCCAAGGTCTGAGGGATGACACTGAAGCTTTCTTT
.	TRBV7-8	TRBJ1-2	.	CASSLVPRDYGYTF	TGTGCCAGCAGCTTAGTTCCCAGGGACTATGGCTACACCTTC
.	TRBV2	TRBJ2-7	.	CASEAGPTYEQYF	TGTGCCAGCGAGGCCGGTCCTACCTACGAGCAGTACTTC
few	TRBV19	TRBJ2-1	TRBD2	CASSIDRLAGAFDNEQFF	TGTGCCAGTAGTATAGATCGGCTAGCGGGGGCTTTCGACAATGAGCAGTTCTTC
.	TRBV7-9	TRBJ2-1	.	CASSLGGFEQFF	TGTGCCAGCAGCTTAGGGGGCTTTGAGCAGTTCTTC
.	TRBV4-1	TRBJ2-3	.	CASSHLEGTVPDTQYF	TGCGCCAGCAGCCATCTGGAGGGCACGGTCCCAGATACGCAGTATTTT
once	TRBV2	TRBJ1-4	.	CASSGLGRGEKLFF	TGTGCCAGCAGTGGACTAGGACGAGGTGAAAAACTGTTTTTT
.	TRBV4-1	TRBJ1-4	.	CASSQVEKGRMFF	TGCGCCAGCAGCCAAGTCGAGAAAGGGAGGATGTTTTTT
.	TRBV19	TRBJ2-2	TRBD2	CASSTSGWGELFF	TGTGCCAGTAGCACTAGCGGCTGGGGGGAGCTGTTTTTT
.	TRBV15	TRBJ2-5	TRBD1	CATSSHRGVRETQYF	TGTGCCACCAGCAGCCACAGGGGTGTCAGGGAGACCCAGTACTTC
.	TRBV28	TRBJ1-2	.	CATLLGANYGYTF	TGTGCCACCCTATTGGGTGCTAACTACGGCTACACCTTC
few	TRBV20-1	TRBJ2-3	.	CSASIDTQYF	TGCAGTGCTTCAATTGATACGCAGTATTTT
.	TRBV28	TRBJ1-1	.	CASSLRPESTEAFF	TGTGCCAGCAGTTTAAGGCCGGAGAGCACTGAAGCTTTCTTT
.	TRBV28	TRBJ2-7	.	CASGSTDSYEQYF	TGTGCCAGCGGATCGACAGACTCCTACGAGCAGTACTTC
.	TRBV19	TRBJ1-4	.	CASSRNPPELFF	TGTGCCAGTAGTAGAAACCCCCCGGAACTGTTTTTT
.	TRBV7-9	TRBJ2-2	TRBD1	CASRRQGQNTGELFF	TGTGCCAGCAGACGACAGGGACAGAACACCGGGGAGCTGTTTTTT